The 17 T cell receptor beta chains given below trace back to one sample, sequenced in a study of PD-1 blockade in classical Hodgkin lymphoma. Documented time point: newly diagnosed, previously untreated cHL patient sample. Magnetic negative selection purified CD4+ T cells from thawed PBMCs. Repertoires were generated with immunoSEQ multiplex PCR, while TCRdb's copy carries only in-frame clones and drops some. The sample has tens of thousands of clones; around 89% are singletons. Sequences were obtained from CD4+ T cells from blood. The origin of the receptors is a human donor with classical Hodgkin lymphoma.

This chain uses TRBV6-6 with TRBJ2-7; D call uncertain. The length of the CDR3 is 13 residues. Trimming removed 3 bases from V and 1 base from J, with 7 bases in between. CDR1 is MNHNY, CDR2 SVGAGI, per germline (reference sequence). This chain's CDR3 is CASSYSRSYEQYV. In nucleotides, the CDR3 is TGTGCCAGCAGTTATAGCAGGTCCTACGAGCAGTACGTC.

V is TRBV29-1 and J is TRBJ1-2, with D possibly TRBD1 on 5 matching bases. Germline loops: CDR1 SQVTM, CDR2 ANQGSEA. This CDR3 spans 14 amino acids. Trimming removed 7 bases from V and 4 bases from J, with 19 bases in between. CDR3 residues: CSAIGVGNGYGYTF. In DNA, the CDR3 is TGCAGCGCCATAGGGGTGGGTAACGGCTATGGCTACACCTTC.

The chain employs TRBV7-4 and TRBJ2-7; the match to TRBD2 covers 13 bases. The CDR3 has 14 residues. Germline V gene lookup returns CDR1 SGHVT and CDR2 SQSDAQ. V was clipped by 5 bases and J by 6 bases; unmatched bases: 4. The CDR3 region is CASSPTSGRFEQYV. The CDR3, as DNA: TGTGCCAGCAGCCCGACTAGCGGGAGGTTCGAGCAGTACGTC.

V usage is TRBV18 and J usage is TRBJ2-5; possible D gene TRBD1, 5 bases. V lost 1 base, J lost 2 bases, and 14 bases lay in between. The CDR3 is 16 amino acids. In germline, CDR1 is KGHSH, CDR2 LQKENI. In DNA form, the CDR3 reads TGTGCCAGCTCACCACGTGGAGCGACAGTTCAAGAGACCCAGTACTTC. Translated, it gives CASSPRGATVQETQYF.

In DNA, the CDR3 is TGTGCCAGCAGTGATTCACCTGTTTTCGGAAAACTGTTTTTT. Its translation: CASSDSPVFGKLFF. The chain employs TRBV2 and TRBJ1-4, with D unclear. The CDR3 is made up of 14 amino acids. CDR1 and CDR2 (germline): SNHLY, FYNNEI. Trimming left V 3 bases short and J 10 bases short, with 15 bases between.

This chain links TRBV5-4 with TRBJ2-3; D is unclear. Per germline, CDR1 SGHNT and CDR2 YYREEE (reference sequence). This CDR3 contains 15 residues. V was trimmed by 0 bases and J by 0 bases, leaving 8 bases between them. CDR3 sequence reads: CASSLDSRSTDTQYF. CDR3 DNA sequence: TGTGCCAGCAGCTTGGACTCCAGGAGCACAGATACGCAGTATTTT.

This chain joins TRBV10-2 and TRBJ1-6; D remains ambiguous. The ends were cut back, 6 bases at V and 7 bases at J, with 19 bases in the middle. CDR1 is WSHSY, CDR2 SAAADI, per germline. This CDR3 is 16 amino acids long. The chain's CDR3 is CASRVGGTGLNSPLHF. The CDR3 bases are TGCGCCAGCAGAGTCGGCGGAACGGGTCTGAATTCACCCCTCCACTTT.

This clone was detected only once. CDR3 loop: CASSQVGQSGISNQPQHF. The CDR3, as DNA: TGCGCCAGCAGCCAAGTAGGACAATCGGGGATTAGCAATCAGCCCCAGCATTTT. This chain joins TRBV4-1 and TRBJ1-5, with D perhaps matching TRBD1 (5 bases). Trimming shortened V by 1 base and J by 0 bases, and 16 bases separated the two germline ends. CDR1 is MGHRA, CDR2 YSYEKL, per germline. The CDR3 length is 18 residues.

The CDR3 spells CANPKRETQYF. The CDR3 DNA reads TGCGCCAACCCTAAGAGAGAGACCCAGTACTTC. This chain uses TRBV23-1 with TRBJ2-5; no clear D. TRBV23-1 is an open reading frame, and its role is uncertain. The V gene lost 10 bases and the J gene lost 4 bases, with 10 bases spanning the gap. The CDR3 totals 11 residues.

The chain is built from TRBV6-4 and TRBJ2-3, with 8 positions matching TRBD1. The CDR3 has 14 residues. V was clipped by 5 bases and J by 3 bases; unmatched bases: 4. CDR1 and CDR2 (germline): MRHNA, SNTAGT. The CDR3 reads CASSHRGWTDTQYF. In nucleotides, the CDR3 is TGTGCCAGCAGTCACAGGGGGTGGACAGATACGCAGTATTTT.

The chain uses TRBV5-4 and TRBJ1-2; no clear D. Germline CDR1 reads SGHNT; CDR2 reads YYREEE (reference sequence). There are 15 residues in the CDR3. V gave up 0 bases and J gave up 7 bases, with 16 bases separating them. In DNA, the CDR3 is TGTGCCAGCAGCTTGGATGGTCTCATTTTTAGTGGCTACACCTTC. As protein: CASSLDGLIFSGYTF.

CDR3 DNA sequence: TGTGCCAGCAGTTTATCGATAGCGGGAGCTATGCATGAGCAGTTCTTC. Translating gives CASSLSIAGAMHEQFF. V and J are TRBV27 and TRBJ2-1, with 9 positions matching TRBD2. Germline V gives CDR1 MNHEY, CDR2 SMNVEV (reference sequence). This CDR3 is built from 16 residues. V gave up 0 bases and J gave up 8 bases; unmatched junction bases: 8.

The gene calls are TRBV28 and TRBJ1-1; D is uncertain. Germline CDR1 MDHEN, CDR2 SYDVKM. This CDR3 comprises 14 residues. Trimming pared 2 bases from V and 7 bases from J, leaving 14 bases between. The CDR3 sequence: CASSLGRRSFEAFF. Written as DNA, the CDR3 is TGTGCCAGCAGTTTAGGCCGACGGAGTTTTGAAGCTTTCTTT. The entire variable domain, with the rest obtained from reference TRBV28 and TRBJ1-1, is as follows: DVKVTQSSRYLVKRTGEKVFLECVQDMDHENMFWYRQDPGLGLRLIYFSYDVKMKEKGDIPEGYSVSREKKERFSLILESASTNQTSMYLCASSLGRRSFEAFFGQGTRLTVV.

The rearrangement links TRBV5-6 to TRBJ1-5; no definite D call. V was pared by 4 bases and J by 6 bases, with 11 bases between. There are 13 residues in the CDR3. Germline values: CDR1 SGHDT, CDR2 YYEEEE. CDR3 in amino acids: CASSGRSGQPQHF. The CDR3 DNA is TGTGCCAGCAGCGGGAGGTCAGGTCAGCCCCAGCATTTT.

The chain has TRBV7-2 and TRBJ2-7, with unresolved D. This CDR3 contains 12 residues. The ends were cut back, 0 bases at V and 6 bases at J, with 6 bases in the middle. Germline CDR1 and CDR2: SGHTA and FQGNSA. The CDR3 DNA follows: TGTGCCAGCAGCTTAGCGGGGTTCGAGCAGTACTTC. Translation gives CASSLAGFEQYF.

A single count supports this clone. The gene calls are TRBV5-1 and TRBJ2-7; TRBD2 aligns across 12 bases. Germline V CDR1 and CDR2: SGHRS, YFSETQ. This CDR3 spans 19 amino acids. V lost 1 base, J lost 0 bases, and 11 bases stayed unmatched. In nucleotides, the CDR3 is TGCGCCAGCAGCTTGAGGACTAGCGGGGCTCTGCAAAGCTCCTACGAGCAGTACTTC. It yields the protein CASSLRTSGALQSSYEQYF.

J is TRBJ1-3 and V is TRBV6-6; possibly TRBD1 for D (6 bases). This CDR3 spans 14 amino acids. Trimming removed 6 bases at V and 4 bases at J, with 13 bases between. From germline, CDR1 is MNHNY and CDR2 SVGAGI (reference sequence). The CDR3 loop reads CASRLQGLGNTIYF. The CDR3 DNA is TGTGCCAGCAGGCTACAGGGTCTAGGAAACACCATATATTTT.